The 32 T cell receptor beta chains below were found in one sample sequenced in a study of shared clonotypes between healthy human individuals. TCRdb's table, derived via immunoSEQ multiplex PCR, lists solely in-frame clones and lacks some. The data show hundreds of thousands of clones, with 80% to 95% seen just once and 24% held by the top ten. Naive CD8 cells lacked CD45RO and underwent positive selection for CCR7, leaving out terminally differentiated effector memory CD45RA+ cells. The source material was naive CD8+ T cells sorted from blood. These receptors were collected from a man aged 25-45 years in good health.

Of note for this clone: Other DNA sequences of this sample code for an identical CDR3. This rearrangement joins TRBV7-2 to TRBJ2-1; D unresolved. V was trimmed by 3 bases and J by 4 bases, leaving 4 bases between them. The CDR3 is made up of 12 amino acids. Per the germline V gene, CDR1 is SGHTA and CDR2 is FQGNSA. The CDR3 DNA reads as TGTGCCAGCAGCTTCAGATACAATGAGCAGTTCTTC. It encodes CASSFRYNEQFF.

The chain joins TRBV7-8 to TRBJ2-7; the match to TRBD2 covers 7 bases. Looked up from germline, CDR1 is SGHVS and CDR2 is FQNEAQ. Trimming at V came to 3 bases and at J to 4 bases, leaving 3 bases not matched to a gene. The CDR3 runs 13 residues. In DNA form, the CDR3 reads TGTGCCAGCAGCTTGCGGCGGGGGTACGAGCAGTACTTC. Residues: CASSLRRGYEQYF.

This sequence joins TRBV9 and TRBJ1-2, with 7 bases fitting TRBD1. CDR3 length equals 15 residues. With 4 bases clipped from V and 0 bases from J, the junction kept 6 bases outside the gene matches. Per germline, CDR1 SGDLS and CDR2 YYNGEE. This CDR3 is CASSSNTGANYGYTF. DNA for the CDR3: TGTGCCAGCAGCTCTAATACAGGGGCTAACTATGGCTACACCTTC.

The chain uses TRBV11-3 and TRBJ2-1; 8 nucleotides match TRBD1. CDR3 size: 16 residues. Germline lookup yields CDR1 SGHNT and CDR2 YENEEA. V lost 5 bases, J lost 8 bases, and 14 bases stayed unmatched. CDR3 protein: CASSPRTGNIIYEQFF. The CDR3 DNA reads TGTGCCAGCAGCCCAAGGACAGGGAATATCATCTATGAGCAGTTCTTC.

The chain recombines TRBV6-6 with TRBJ1-2, with TRBD1 matching over 7 bases. Germline V lookup: CDR1 MNHNY, CDR2 SVGAGI (reference sequence). The CDR3 is 13 residues long. With 4 bases clipped from V and 4 bases from J, the junction kept 3 bases outside the gene matches. CDR3 loop: CASSSRDSYGYTF. CDR3 DNA sequence: TGTGCCAGCAGTTCCCGGGACAGCTATGGCTACACCTTC.

The V gene is TRBV28, the J gene TRBJ2-1, with D perhaps matching TRBD2 (6 bases). CDR3 length: 17 residues. Germline V lookup: CDR1 MDHEN, CDR2 SYDVKM. Trimming left V 5 bases short and J 2 bases short, with 19 bases between. CDR3 nucleotides: TGTGCCAGCAGTCAAGACCCAAGGGAGGTCCCCTACAATGAGCAGTTCTTC. It translates to CASSQDPREVPYNEQFF.

The V call is TRBV6-6, the J call TRBJ2-3, with no clear D. This CDR3 region has 13 residues. CDR1 is MNHNY and CDR2 is SVGAGI in the germline V gene (reference sequence). With 0 bases removed from V and 6 bases from J, the gap between germline ends came to 7 bases. Here the CDR3 reads CASSYSPVDTQYF. Here the CDR3 DNA reads TGTGCCAGCAGTTACTCGCCTGTGGATACGCAGTATTTT.

CDR3 loop: CASSWTANYEQYF. Here the CDR3 DNA reads TGTGCCAGCAGCTGGACAGCTAACTACGAGCAGTACTTC. The chain uses TRBV7-9 and TRBJ2-7; D possibly corresponds to TRBD1 (6 bases). V lost 4 bases, J lost 3 bases, and 10 bases lay in between. Germline lookup yields CDR1 SEHNR and CDR2 FQNEAQ (reference sequence). The CDR3 has 13 residues.

The chain has TRBV4-3 and TRBJ1-5; D is perhaps TRBD1 (6 bases). The germline gives CDR1 LGHNA, CDR2 YSLEER. The CDR3 runs 16 residues. Trimming cost V 0 bases and J 4 bases, with 13 bases left between them. The CDR3 loop is CASSQETGLGNQPQHF. CDR3 DNA sequence: TGCGCCAGCAGCCAAGAAACAGGGCTGGGGAATCAGCCCCAGCATTTT.

J is TRBJ2-2 and V is TRBV9; 9 nucleotides agree with TRBD1. The CDR3 has 17 amino acids. Germline CDR1 reads SGDLS; CDR2 reads YYNGEE. Losses at the gene ends were 0 bases for V and 5 bases for J; bases not matched to a gene: 8. As DNA, the CDR3 is TGTGCCAGCAGCGTAGGCGGGACAGGGAAGGCGACCGGGGAGCTGTTTTTT. Residues: CASSVGGTGKATGELFF.

V and J are TRBV7-9 and TRBJ2-3; 7 nucleotides align to TRBD1. Germline assignment: CDR1 SEHNR and CDR2 FQNEAQ (reference sequence). With V trimmed by 4 bases and J by 5 bases, 6 bases remained unmatched. This CDR3 region has 14 residues. CDR3 sequence: CASSSGTGEDTQYF. As DNA, the CDR3 is TGTGCCAGCAGCTCCGGAACAGGGGAAGATACGCAGTATTTT. Based on the CDR3 plus reference TRBV7-9 and TRBJ2-3, the full variable domain is DTGVSQNPRHKITKRGQNVTFRCDPISEHNRLYWYRQTLGQGPEFLTYFQNEAQLEKSRLLSDRFSAERPKGSFSTLEIQRTEQGDSAMYLCASSSGTGEDTQYFGPGTRLTVL.

J is TRBJ1-2 and V is TRBV7-9, with 9 bases that match TRBD1. V lost 6 bases to trimming and J lost 1 base; unmatched junction nucleotides: 9. The CDR3 runs to 16 residues. Germline V lookup: CDR1 SEHNR, CDR2 FQNEAQ (reference sequence). The CDR3 here is CASSRIPGQGNYGYTF. The CDR3 DNA reads as TGTGCCAGCAGTCGAATCCCGGGACAGGGTAACTATGGCTACACCTTC.

This rearrangement joins TRBV27 to TRBJ2-2; D remains unclear. Germline V gene data show CDR1 as MNHEY and CDR2 as SMNVEV (reference sequence). V was cut by 8 bases and J by 4 bases, with 11 bases left in between. The CDR3 covers 13 residues. CDR3 sequence: CASRGYSTGELFF. The CDR3 coding sequence is TGTGCCAGCCGTGGTTATAGCACCGGGGAGCTGTTTTTT.

Turning to this clone: The sample contains more than one DNA sequence encoding this CDR3. V and J are TRBV27 and TRBJ1-5; weak D call: TRBD1 (5 bases). V gave up 1 base and J gave up 2 bases, with 6 bases separating them. CDR3 size: 14 residues. CDR1 is MNHEY, CDR2 SMNVEV, per germline (reference sequence). The DNA of the CDR3 is TGTGCCAGCAGTTTATGGGGGGGCAATCAGCCCCAGCATTTT. Its translation: CASSLWGGNQPQHF.

The rearrangement uses TRBV9 and TRBJ2-5; TRBD1 is a possible D gene (6 bases). Looked up from germline, CDR1 is SGDLS and CDR2 is YYNGEE. The CDR3 consists of 12 residues. The germline V and J ends were trimmed by 7 bases and 5 bases, with 12 bases remaining between them. The CDR3 loop is CASGRGRETQYF. The CDR3 DNA reads TGTGCCAGCGGCAGGGGTAGGGAGACCCAGTACTTC.

This clone was counted once. The J gene is TRBJ2-7, the V gene TRBV28; no definite D call. V lost 6 bases, J lost 2 bases, and 11 bases lay in between. CDR1 and CDR2 from the germline V gene are MDHEN and SYDVKM. CDR3 length: 13 residues. CDR3 nucleotides: TGTGCCAGCAGAAATGGGATTACCTACGAGCAGTACTTC. This translates into CASRNGITYEQYF. Using reference TRBV28 and TRBJ2-7 for the parts outside the CDR3, the full variable domain is DVKVTQSSRYLVKRTGEKVFLECVQDMDHENMFWYRQDPGLGLRLIYFSYDVKMKEKGDIPEGYSVSREKKERFSLILESASTNQTSMYLCASRNGITYEQYFGPGTRLTVT.

The gene calls are TRBV7-8 and TRBJ2-7; D is possibly TRBD1 (6 bases). The CDR3 loop spans 16 amino acids. Germline V gives CDR1 SGHVS, CDR2 FQNEAQ. With 5 bases removed from V and 3 bases from J, the gap between germline ends came to 20 bases. The CDR3 DNA is TGTGCCAGCAGCGGGACAATTGGGTCCTTTAACTACGAGCAGTACTTC. This sequence encodes CASSGTIGSFNYEQYF.

This CDR3 is CASSLERNQPQHF. The CDR3 DNA sequence: TGTGCCAGCAGTTTAGAGCGGAATCAGCCCCAGCATTTT. This chain connects TRBV27 to TRBJ1-5, with D unresolved. Germline V gene sequence: CDR1 MNHEY, CDR2 SMNVEV (reference sequence). V was clipped by 2 bases and J by 4 bases, with 6 bases between them. The CDR3 loop spans 13 amino acids.

This clone was seen a single time. The chain uses TRBV5-1 and TRBJ2-1; 8 nucleotides line up with TRBD2. Losses at the gene ends were 0 bases for V and 6 bases for J; bases not matched to a gene: 5. The CDR3 is made up of 15 amino acids. Looked up from germline, CDR1 is SGHRS and CDR2 is YFSETQ. The chain's CDR3 is CASSLGAGVFNEQFF. Written as DNA, the CDR3 is TGCGCCAGCAGCTTGGGAGCGGGAGTTTTCAATGAGCAGTTCTTC.

The chain uses TRBV2 and TRBJ2-1; 8 positions agree with TRBD2. Germline assignment: CDR1 SNHLY and CDR2 FYNNEI. J was trimmed by 7 bases and V by 4 bases; bases with no gene match: 6. The CDR3 sequence is 14 residues long. CDR3 coding DNA: TGTGCCAGCAGTGGGGGAGCGGGGGATAATGAGCAGTTCTTC. It specifies CASSGGAGDNEQFF.

This chain links TRBV6-1 with TRBJ1-2, with D maybe TRBD1 (5 bases). Germline V gives CDR1 MNHNS, CDR2 SASEGT. The CDR3 consists of 16 residues. V was pared by 2 bases and J by 2 bases, with 15 bases between. CDR3 sequence reads: CASSEFGPDMNYGYTF. As DNA, the CDR3 is TGTGCCAGCAGTGAATTTGGGCCGGACATGAACTATGGCTACACCTTC.

The chain couples TRBV28 to TRBJ2-2, with D hard to call. The length of the CDR3 is 14 residues. V lost 3 bases and J lost 1, with 6 bases in between. The V gene's germline CDR1 is MDHEN and CDR2 SYDVKM. In nucleotides, the CDR3 is TGTGCCAGCAGTTTCTTGGGGAACACCGGGGAGCTGTTTTTT. It encodes CASSFLGNTGELFF.

The chain is built from TRBV11-2 and TRBJ1-1; TRBD1 is a possible D gene (6 bases). V was cut by 4 bases and J by 5 bases, with 17 bases left in between. Germline CDR1 is SGHAT and CDR2 is FQNNGV. The CDR3 sequence is 15 residues long. The CDR3 region is CASSSTNTGRTEAFF. The CDR3 nucleotides read TGTGCCAGCAGCTCCACCAATACAGGGAGGACTGAAGCTTTCTTT. Supplemented by reference TRBV11-2 and TRBJ1-1, the full variable domain reads EAGVAQSPRYKIIEKRQSVAFWCNPISGHATLYWYQQILGQGPKLLIQFQNNGVVDDSQLPKDRFSAERLKGVDSTLKIQPAKLEDSAVYLCASSSTNTGRTEAFFGQGTRLTVV.

The rearrangement joins TRBV6-5 to TRBJ2-7; tentatively, D is TRBD2 (5 bases). This CDR3 comprises 15 residues. V was trimmed by 2 bases and J by 7 bases, leaving 18 bases between them. Germline V lookup: CDR1 MNHEY, CDR2 SVGAGI. CDR3 region: CASSYDRELSGEQYF. Written as DNA, the CDR3 is TGTGCCAGCAGTTACGATCGGGAACTCTCGGGGGAGCAGTACTTC.

The chain recombines TRBV27 with TRBJ2-1, with TRBD1 as a possible D gene (6 bases). Germline CDR1 MNHEY, CDR2 SMNVEV (reference sequence). Deletions cut 5 bases from V and 6 bases from J, with 14 bases between. The CDR3 is 14 residues long. The CDR3 is CASSAQLQGNEQFF. The CDR3 nucleotides read TGTGCCAGCAGTGCGCAACTACAGGGCAATGAGCAGTTCTTC.

V usage is TRBV19 and J usage is TRBJ1-3; a possible D gene is TRBD1 (5 bases). Germline V gene sequence: CDR1 LNHDA, CDR2 SQIVND (reference sequence). The CDR3 length is 16 residues. V gave up 1 base and J gave up 3 bases, with 13 bases separating them. The CDR3 sequence is CASSIVVRDCGNTIYF. The CDR3 DNA reads as TGTGCCAGTAGTATAGTCGTCAGGGATTGTGGAAACACCATATATTTT.

The chain employs TRBV9 and TRBJ1-1, with 7 bases identical to TRBD1. The germline V gene has CDR1 SGDLS and CDR2 YYNGEE. V lost 6 bases to trimming and J lost 1 base; unmatched junction nucleotides: 6. The CDR3 runs to 14 residues. The CDR3 reads CASNKQGSNTEAFF. As DNA, the CDR3 is TGTGCCAGCAACAAACAGGGGTCGAACACTGAAGCTTTCTTT.

This chain uses TRBV13 with TRBJ2-7; D remains unclear. V was pared by 2 bases and J by 0 bases, with 11 bases between. This CDR3 is 15 amino acids long. The germline V gene has CDR1 PRHDT and CDR2 FYEKMQ (reference sequence). The CDR3 here is CASSLLGWSSYEQYF. DNA for the CDR3: TGTGCCAGCAGCTTACTAGGATGGAGCTCCTACGAGCAGTACTTC.

This chain joins TRBV27 and TRBJ1-2; 9 bases agree with TRBD1. There are 18 residues in the CDR3. The germline V gene has CDR1 MNHEY and CDR2 SMNVEV (reference sequence). The trim removed 4 bases at V and 8 bases at J, leaving 20 bases unmatched. CDR3 coding DNA: TGTGCCAGCAGTTACTTACAGGGGGCGCCGGGGTTTGGAGCGGGCTACACCTTC. Protein: CASSYLQGAPGFGAGYTF.

For this clone: One end of the junction fails to match germline, which may point to a read error. This chain connects TRBV27 to TRBJ2-7; 8 bases align to TRBD2. This CDR3 is 15 amino acids long. Per germline, CDR1 MNHEY and CDR2 SMNVEV (reference sequence). The DNA of the CDR3 is TGTGCCAGCACTCTAGTGGCGGGAGGTTCCTTCGAGCAGTACTTC. It yields the protein CASTLVAGGSFEQYF.

The rearrangement uses TRBV10-1 and TRBJ2-2; possibly TRBD1 for D (5 bases). CDR1 and CDR2 from the germline V gene are WNHNN and SYGVQD (reference sequence). The V and J ends lost 0 bases and 0 bases respectively, with 8 bases between them. The CDR3 loop spans 16 amino acids. DNA for the CDR3: TGCGCCAGCAGTGAGTCGATAGGGGCGAACACCGGGGAGCTGTTTTTT. Residues: CASSESIGANTGELFF.

CDR3 residues: CASMGNEQFF. CDR3 bases: TGCGCCAGTATGGGGAATGAGCAGTTCTTC. The V and J genes are TRBV5-1 and TRBJ2-1; no definite D call. Trimming removed 8 bases from V and 7 bases from J, with 7 bases in between. The CDR3 loop spans 10 amino acids. Germline V gene data show CDR1 as SGHRS and CDR2 as YFSETQ.